There are a few counts of the clone carrying this TCR beta chain. The CDR3 has 13 residues. Trimming cost V 5 bases and J 7 bases, with 12 bases left between them. Germline V gene lookup returns CDR1 SGHTA and CDR2 FQGTGA. The data were taken from a study of blood T cell repertoires in COVID-19. Overall study: Samples taken during acute and convalescent COVID-19 were collected in the United States, Italy and Spain.

Original processing notes: Counts of nucleated cells, estimated from reference gene primer amplification, were obtained. The table came from immunoSEQ multiplex PCR; TCRdb's copy has only in-frame clones and leaves some out. The V and J calls and the clone size are those of that table, but D and trimming were determined from the DNA. The sample includes 120,000 to 150,000 clones, around nine tenths of them seen just once. V and J are TRBV7-3 and TRBJ2-1; D might be TRBD2 (5 bases). The clonotype originates from a woman aged 45-60 years with active or convalescent COVID-19. Material for sequencing was peripheral blood. The CDR3 loop reads CASSRSAGNEQFF. The DNA for the CDR3 is TGTGCCAGCAGCCGAAGTGCGGGTAATGAGCAGTTCTTC.